This entry describes one T cell receptor beta chain. The V gene lost 2 bases and the J gene lost 6 bases, with 11 bases spanning the gap. The CDR3 covers 15 residues. CDR1 and CDR2 from the germline V gene are MNHEY and SVGAGI. Per the original methods: Estimated nucleated cell counts came from reference gene primer amplification. Sequencing was performed with immunoSEQ multiplex PCR; in TCRdb, only in-frame clones are kept and a portion is missing. V and J calls and clone size are copied from that table; D and trimming were computed from the DNA. The table lists 130,000 or so clones, roughly 90% of them singletons. This specimen comes from a study of blood T cell repertoires in COVID-19. Study overall: Sites in the United States, Italy and Spain provided acute and convalescent COVID-19 samples. PBMCs, B-cell-depleted T cells, or T cells were the source of the cDNA or gDNA that made up the material.

The sample consisted of peripheral blood. The sequence was obtained from a man between 40 and 49 years old with acute or convalescent COVID-19. The chain has TRBV6-5 and TRBJ1-6; no clear D gene. The CDR3 region is CASSYDGGSNSPLHF. The CDR3 nucleotides are TGTGCCAGCAGTTACGATGGCGGATCTAATTCACCCCTCCACTTT.